The clone carrying this T cell receptor beta chain was seen once. Antigen unknown. At one end, the junction sequence differs from germline, possibly due to a read error. The CDR3 sequence is 14 residues long. Germline CDR1 and CDR2: SQVTM and ANQGSEA. This sample was included in a study of cytomegalovirus exposure and HLA in healthy donors. Overall study results and limits: Most CMV-associated TCR beta chains were later found to appear HLA-restricted.

Amplification used 60 Vbeta primers and 13 Jbeta primers. Using immunoSEQ multiplex PCR, the repertoire was profiled, and TCRdb retains in-frame clones only, with some absent. The sample carries approximately 250,000 clones, roughly 81% recorded once. Sequencing was done on a sample of PBMCs. The V and J genes are TRBV29-1 and TRBJ1-3, with D possibly matching TRBD1 (5 bases). This TCR came from a girl aged 2-10 years in good health and CMV-seronegative. The CDR3 nucleotides are TGCAGCGTCCGGACAATCCTTTCTGGAAACATCATATATTTT. This gives the protein CSVRTILSGNIIYF.